These 8 T cell receptor beta chains came from one sample sequenced in a study of OX40 agonist ivuxolimab in advanced cancers. Profiled with immunoSEQ multiplex PCR; TCRdb holds only in-frame clones, not every one. The data show fewer than 70,000 clones, with around 85% seen just once and 5% to 6.5% held by the top ten. The sample here was CD4+ or CD8+ T cells sorted from blood, taken in a trial of the OX40 agonist ivuxolimab. The receptors originated from an adult with an advanced solid tumor such as melanoma, head and neck, liver or kidney cancer.

A few counts support this clone. The chain couples TRBV29-1 to TRBJ2-3; D possibly uses TRBD1 or TRBD2 (6 bases each). V shed 8 bases and J shed 4 bases, with 10 bases lying between them. The germline V gene has CDR1 SQVTM and CDR2 ANQGSEA. The CDR3 has 11 amino acids. CDR3 nucleotide sequence: TGCAGCTTAAGGGGGGCAGATACGCAGTATTTT. It yields the protein CSLRGADTQYF.

The genes are TRBV5-1 and TRBJ2-4, with 9 bases fitting TRBD1. Germline CDR1 SGHRS, CDR2 YFSETQ. Unmatched junction bases numbered 2, after V lost 0 bases and J lost 4 bases. This CDR3 is built from 15 residues. As DNA, the CDR3 is TGCGCCAGCAGCTTGGGGACAGGGGCTAAAAACATTCAGTACTTC. This encodes CASSLGTGAKNIQYF. Filled out from reference TRBV5-1 and TRBJ2-4, the complete variable domain reads KAGVTQTPRYLIKTRGQQVTLSCSPISGHRSVSWYQQTPGQGLQFLFEYFSETQRNKGNFPGRFSGRQFSNSRSEMNVSTLELGDSALYLCASSLGTGAKNIQYFGAGTRLSVL.

The V and J genes are TRBV5-6 and TRBJ1-6; perhaps TRBD1 as D (5 bases). Germline assignment: CDR1 SGHDT and CDR2 YYEEEE. The CDR3 consists of 13 residues. V lost 5 bases to trimming and J lost 8 bases, with 11 bases between them. Here the CDR3 DNA reads TGTGCCAGCAGGGGGACCTTGGATTCACCCCTCCACTTT. Translating gives CASRGTLDSPLHF.

The gene calls are TRBV5-1 and TRBJ2-2; D is possibly TRBD1 (6 bases). Trimming left V 0 bases short and J 6 bases short, with 18 bases between. This CDR3 has 17 amino acids. Germline values: CDR1 SGHRS, CDR2 YFSETQ. CDR3 nucleotides: TGCGCCAGCAGCTTGGGGGGTTACAGGGAAGAGGCCGGGGAGCTGTTTTTT. Translation: CASSLGGYREEAGELFF.

V gene TRBV19 combines with J gene TRBJ2-6; tentatively, D is TRBD1 or TRBD2 (5 bases each). Trimming shortened V by 3 bases and J by 0 bases, and 15 bases separated the two germline ends. The CDR3 sequence is 18 residues long. Germline V gene lookup returns CDR1 LNHDA and CDR2 SQIVND (reference sequence). CDR3 region: CASSINRDRYSGANVLTF. The CDR3, as DNA: TGTGCCAGTAGTATCAACCGGGACCGATACTCTGGGGCCAACGTCCTGACTTTC.

The chain recombines TRBV13 with TRBJ2-3, with D uncertain. The germline CDR1 and CDR2 sequences are PRHDT and FYEKMQ (reference sequence). V shed 4 bases and J shed 2 bases, with 13 bases lying between them. The CDR3 is 15 residues long. CDR3 DNA: TGTGCCAGCAGCTCCCCCCAGGTCCCCACAGATACGCAGTATTTT. Protein sequence: CASSSPQVPTDTQYF.

The V and J genes are TRBV9 and TRBJ2-5, with 9 nucleotides matching TRBD2. Per germline, CDR1 SGDLS and CDR2 YYNGEE. J lost 7 bases, V lost 4 bases, and 17 bases had no gene match. This CDR3 has 17 residues. The CDR3 here is CASSPDLSAGGLLTQYF. In nucleotides, the CDR3 is TGTGCCAGCAGCCCCGACCTTTCGGCGGGGGGGCTTCTGACCCAGTACTTC. Full variable domain (remainder filled in from reference TRBV9 and TRBJ2-5): DSGVTQTPKHLITATGQRVTLRCSPRSGDLSVYWYQQSLDQGLQFLIQYYNGEERAKGNILERFSAQQFPDLHSELNLSSLELGDSALYFCASSPDLSAGGLLTQYFGPGTRLLVL.

The chain couples TRBV6-1 to TRBJ2-7; the D gene is possibly TRBD2 (6 bases). Trimming removed 2 bases from V and 3 bases from J, with 20 bases in between. Germline values: CDR1 MNHNS, CDR2 SASEGT. The CDR3 contains 17 residues. CDR3 nucleotides: TGTGCCAGCAGTGAATTGGCGGGACTGCCCTCCGGCTACGAGCAGTACTTC. It is translated as CASSELAGLPSGYEQYF.